This TCR beta chain is from a study of Graves' ophthalmopathy and Graves' hyperthyroidism. This clonotype was counted between two and nine times. The length of the CDR3 is 16 residues. The V gene end was trimmed by 3 bases and the J gene end by 1 base; junction bases not matched to a gene: 3. The germline V gene has CDR1 SGHNT and CDR2 YYREEE (reference sequence). RNA transcripts provided the template for amplifying TCR beta CDR3 regions. RT-PCR with HTBI primers came first, then second-round multiplex PCR. TCRdb analysed the multiplex PCR reads with MiXCR anew, one entry per CDR3 protein. The sample contains roughly 1.1 million distinct CDR3 sequences, 35% to 45% of which appear only once.

The TCR sequence derives from an adult man with Graves' hyperthyroidism. J is TRBJ2-2 and V is TRBV5-4; 10 bases are a match to TRBD1. Sequencing used peripheral blood or thyroid tissue (not recorded which). This CDR3 reads CASSSRTGGNTGELFF. The DNA of the CDR3 is TGTGCCAGCAGCTCGAGGACAGGGGGGAACACCGGGGAGCTGTTTTTT.